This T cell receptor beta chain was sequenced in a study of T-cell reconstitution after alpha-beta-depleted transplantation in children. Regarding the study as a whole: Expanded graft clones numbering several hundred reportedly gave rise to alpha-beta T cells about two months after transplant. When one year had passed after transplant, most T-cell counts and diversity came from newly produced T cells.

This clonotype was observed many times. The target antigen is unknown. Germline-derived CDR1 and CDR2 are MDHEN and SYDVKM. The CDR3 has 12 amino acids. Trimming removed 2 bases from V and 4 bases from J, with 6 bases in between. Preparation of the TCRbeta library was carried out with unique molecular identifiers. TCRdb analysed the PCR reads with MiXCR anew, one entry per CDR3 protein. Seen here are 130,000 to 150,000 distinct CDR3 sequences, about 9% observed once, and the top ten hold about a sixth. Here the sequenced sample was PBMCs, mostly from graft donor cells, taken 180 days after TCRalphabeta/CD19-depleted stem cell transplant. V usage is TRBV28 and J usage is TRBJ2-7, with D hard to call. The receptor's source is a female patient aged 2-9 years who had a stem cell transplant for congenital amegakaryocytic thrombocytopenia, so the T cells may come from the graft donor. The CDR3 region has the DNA TGTGCCAGCAGTTTAACTGTTTACGAGCAGTACTTC. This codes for CASSLTVYEQYF. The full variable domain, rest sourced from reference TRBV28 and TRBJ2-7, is DVKVTQSSRYLVKRTGEKVFLECVQDMDHENMFWYRQDPGLGLRLIYFSYDVKMKEKGDIPEGYSVSREKKERFSLILESASTNQTSMYLCASSLTVYEQYFGPGTRLTVT.